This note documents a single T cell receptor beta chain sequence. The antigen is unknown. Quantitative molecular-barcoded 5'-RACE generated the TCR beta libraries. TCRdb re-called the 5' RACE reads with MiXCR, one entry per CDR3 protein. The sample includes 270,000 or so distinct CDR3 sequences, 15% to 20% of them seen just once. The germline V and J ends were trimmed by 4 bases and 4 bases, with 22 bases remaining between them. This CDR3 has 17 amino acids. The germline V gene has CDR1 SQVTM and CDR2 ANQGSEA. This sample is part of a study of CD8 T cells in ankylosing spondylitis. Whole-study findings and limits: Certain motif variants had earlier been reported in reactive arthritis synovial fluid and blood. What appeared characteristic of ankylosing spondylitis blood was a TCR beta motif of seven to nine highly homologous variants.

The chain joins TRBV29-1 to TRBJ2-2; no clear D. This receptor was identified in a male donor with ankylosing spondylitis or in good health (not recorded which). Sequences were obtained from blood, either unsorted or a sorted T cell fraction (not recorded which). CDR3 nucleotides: TGCAGCGTTGTGCTGACCCTGGGTCTCGGCCCCACCGGGGAGCTGTTTTTT. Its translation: CSVVLTLGLGPTGELFF.